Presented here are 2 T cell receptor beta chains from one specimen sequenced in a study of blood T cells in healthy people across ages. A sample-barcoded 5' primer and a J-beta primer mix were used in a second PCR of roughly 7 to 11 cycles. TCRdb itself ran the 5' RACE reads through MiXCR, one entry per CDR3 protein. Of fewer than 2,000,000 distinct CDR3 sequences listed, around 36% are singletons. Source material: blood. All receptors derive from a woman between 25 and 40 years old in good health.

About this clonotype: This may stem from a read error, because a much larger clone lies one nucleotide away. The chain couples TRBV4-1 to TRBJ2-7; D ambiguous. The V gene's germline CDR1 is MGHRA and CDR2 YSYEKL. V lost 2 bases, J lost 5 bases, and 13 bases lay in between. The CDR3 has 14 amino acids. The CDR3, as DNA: TGCGCCAGCAGCCAATCCCTCAGGTGGGACGAGCAGTACTTC. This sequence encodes CASSQSLRWDEQYF.

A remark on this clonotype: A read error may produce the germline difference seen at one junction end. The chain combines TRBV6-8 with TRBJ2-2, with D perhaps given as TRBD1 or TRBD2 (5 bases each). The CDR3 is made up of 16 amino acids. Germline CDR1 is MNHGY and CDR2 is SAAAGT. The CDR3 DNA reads TGTGTCAGCAGTTACTTGGGACGGACGAACACCGGGGAGCTGTTTTTT. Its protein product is CVSSYLGRTNTGELFF.